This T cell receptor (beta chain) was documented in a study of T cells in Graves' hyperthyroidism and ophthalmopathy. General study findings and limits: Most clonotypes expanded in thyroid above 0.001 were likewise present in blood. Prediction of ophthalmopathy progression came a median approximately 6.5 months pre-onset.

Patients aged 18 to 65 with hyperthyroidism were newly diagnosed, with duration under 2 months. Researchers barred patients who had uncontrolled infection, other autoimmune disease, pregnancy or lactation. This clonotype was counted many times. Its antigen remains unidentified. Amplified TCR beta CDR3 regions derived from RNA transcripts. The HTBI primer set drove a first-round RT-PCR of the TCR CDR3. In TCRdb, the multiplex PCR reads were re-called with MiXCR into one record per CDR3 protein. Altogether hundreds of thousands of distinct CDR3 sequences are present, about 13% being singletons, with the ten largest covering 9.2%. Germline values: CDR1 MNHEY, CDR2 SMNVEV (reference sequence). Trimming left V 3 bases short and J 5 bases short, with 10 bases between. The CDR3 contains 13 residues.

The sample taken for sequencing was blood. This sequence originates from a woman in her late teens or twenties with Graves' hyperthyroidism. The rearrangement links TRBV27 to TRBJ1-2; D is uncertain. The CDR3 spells CASSFSGSYGYTF. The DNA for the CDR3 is TGTGCCAGCAGTTTCTCCGGGAGTTATGGCTACACCTTC.